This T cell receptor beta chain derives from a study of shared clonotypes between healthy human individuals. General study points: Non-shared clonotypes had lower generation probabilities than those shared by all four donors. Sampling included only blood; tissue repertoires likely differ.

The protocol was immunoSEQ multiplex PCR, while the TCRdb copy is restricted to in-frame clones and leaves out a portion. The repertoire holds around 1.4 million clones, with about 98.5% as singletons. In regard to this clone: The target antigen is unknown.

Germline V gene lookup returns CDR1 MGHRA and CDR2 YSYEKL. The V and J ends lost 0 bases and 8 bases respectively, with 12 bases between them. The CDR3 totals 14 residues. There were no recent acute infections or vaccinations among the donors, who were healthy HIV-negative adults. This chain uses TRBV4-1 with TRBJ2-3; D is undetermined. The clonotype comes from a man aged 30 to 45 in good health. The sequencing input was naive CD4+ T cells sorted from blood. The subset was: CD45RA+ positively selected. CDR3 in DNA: TGCGCCAGCAGCCAAGACCGTACCGGGTTTACGCAGTATTTT. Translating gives CASSQDRTGFTQYF.